What follows is one T cell receptor (beta chain) and its context. Its target is not known. The data derive from a study of early T cells in non-severe SARS-CoV-2 infection. Study-wide context: Investigators sequenced bulk RNA drawn from unsorted whole blood, and chains remained unpaired. Study-level points and caveats: Clonotype matching in VDJdb favored anti-spike CD8 responses and did not capture private and CD4 specificities.

J gave up 2 bases and V 7 bases, and 4 bases lay outside the gene matches. Germline lookup yields CDR1 LGHDT and CDR2 YNNKEL (reference sequence). This CDR3 has 15 residues. Tagging with unique molecular identifiers was applied to individual cDNA molecules. Via MiXCR, TCRdb re-called the 5' RACE reads, giving one row per CDR3 protein. The sample carries tens of thousands of distinct CDR3 sequences, approximately 15% recorded once. The TCR comes from an adult who was a healthcare worker with PCR-confirmed SARS-CoV-2 infection or an uninfected control (not recorded which). This chain joins TRBV3-1 and TRBJ2-6; 8 bases map to TRBD1. The sample in question was whole blood, obtained at baseline. The CDR3 bases are TGTGCCAGCAACAGGGGGTCAACTGGGGCCAACGTCCTGACTTTC. It encodes CASNRGSTGANVLTF.